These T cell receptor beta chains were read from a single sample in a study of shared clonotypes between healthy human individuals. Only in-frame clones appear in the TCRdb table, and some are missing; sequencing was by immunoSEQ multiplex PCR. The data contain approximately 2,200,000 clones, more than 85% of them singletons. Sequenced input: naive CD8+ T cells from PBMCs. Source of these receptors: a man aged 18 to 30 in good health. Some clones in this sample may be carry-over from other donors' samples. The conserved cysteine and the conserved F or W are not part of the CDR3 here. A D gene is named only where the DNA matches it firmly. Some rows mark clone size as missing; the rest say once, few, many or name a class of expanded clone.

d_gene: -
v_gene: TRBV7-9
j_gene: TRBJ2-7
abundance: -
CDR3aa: ASSPPSGWPYEQY

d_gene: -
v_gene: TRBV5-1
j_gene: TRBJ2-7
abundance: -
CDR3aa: ASRGDSYEQY

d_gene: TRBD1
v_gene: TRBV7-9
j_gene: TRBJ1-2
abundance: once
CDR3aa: ASSYMGQDNYGYT

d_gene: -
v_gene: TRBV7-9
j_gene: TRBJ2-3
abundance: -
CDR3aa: ASSLVGGNTQY

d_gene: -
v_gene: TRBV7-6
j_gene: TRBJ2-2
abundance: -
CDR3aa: ASSPLFTGMNTGELF

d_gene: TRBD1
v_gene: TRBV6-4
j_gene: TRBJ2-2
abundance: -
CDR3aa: ASSVILWGTGNTGELF

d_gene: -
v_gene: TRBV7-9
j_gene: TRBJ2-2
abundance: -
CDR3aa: ASTGGGRKNTGELF

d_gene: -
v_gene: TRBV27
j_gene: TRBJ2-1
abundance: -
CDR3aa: ASSLWAGEGENEQF

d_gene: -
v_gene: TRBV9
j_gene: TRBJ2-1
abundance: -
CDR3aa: ASSVEVGAMFNEQF

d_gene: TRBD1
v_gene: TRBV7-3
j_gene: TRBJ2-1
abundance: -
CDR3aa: ASSQGGYGQF

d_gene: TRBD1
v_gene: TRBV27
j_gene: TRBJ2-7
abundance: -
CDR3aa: ASSSRDRGYEQY

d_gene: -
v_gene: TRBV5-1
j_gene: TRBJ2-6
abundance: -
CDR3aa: ASRGGGVLEPGANVLT

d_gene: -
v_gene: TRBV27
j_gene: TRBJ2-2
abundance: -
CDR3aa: ASSLRPGTGELF

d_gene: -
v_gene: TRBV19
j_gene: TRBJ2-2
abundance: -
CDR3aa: ASGGTGELF

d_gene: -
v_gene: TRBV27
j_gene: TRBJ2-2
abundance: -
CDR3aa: ASSFRTGELF

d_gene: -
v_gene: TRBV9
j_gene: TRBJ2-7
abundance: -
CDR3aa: ASSALGGNPYEQY

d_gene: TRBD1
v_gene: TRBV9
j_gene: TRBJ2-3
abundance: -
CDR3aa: ASSVGWDSSTDTQY

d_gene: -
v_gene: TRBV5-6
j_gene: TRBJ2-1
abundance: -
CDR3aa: ASSFGTYSFNEQF

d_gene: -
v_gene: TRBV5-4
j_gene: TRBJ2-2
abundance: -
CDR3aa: ASSPSLARLDGELF

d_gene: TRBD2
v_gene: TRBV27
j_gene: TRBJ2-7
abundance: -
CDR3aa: ASSLPRTSGRPEEQY

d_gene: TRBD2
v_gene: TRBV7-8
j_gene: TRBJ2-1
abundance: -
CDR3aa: ASSVTGLSGRANEQF

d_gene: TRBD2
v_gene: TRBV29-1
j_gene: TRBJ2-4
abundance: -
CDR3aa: SVEDPLAGGQY

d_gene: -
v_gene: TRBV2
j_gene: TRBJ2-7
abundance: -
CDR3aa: ASSGIERDYEQY

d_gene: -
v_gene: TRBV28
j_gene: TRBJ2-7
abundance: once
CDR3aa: ASSREGYEQY

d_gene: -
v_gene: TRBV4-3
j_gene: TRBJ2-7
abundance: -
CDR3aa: ASSQGQAGEQY

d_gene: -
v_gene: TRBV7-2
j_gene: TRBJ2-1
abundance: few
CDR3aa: ASSLAGVVTVEQF

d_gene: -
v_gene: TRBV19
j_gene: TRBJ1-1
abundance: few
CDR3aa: ASSPGIEAF

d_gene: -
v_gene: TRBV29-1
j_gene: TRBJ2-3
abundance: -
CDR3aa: SSSQGTDTQY

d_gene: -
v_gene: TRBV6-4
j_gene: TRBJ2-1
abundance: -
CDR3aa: ASSDSGHASYNEQF

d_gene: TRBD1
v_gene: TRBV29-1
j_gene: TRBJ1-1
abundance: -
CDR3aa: SVPRGPTEAF

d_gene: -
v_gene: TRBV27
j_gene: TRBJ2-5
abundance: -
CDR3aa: ASSFGPRWETQY

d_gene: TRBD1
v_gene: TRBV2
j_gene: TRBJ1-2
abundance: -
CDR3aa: ASSSTGTGTNYYGYT

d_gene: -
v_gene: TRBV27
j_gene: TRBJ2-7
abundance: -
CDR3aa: ASSLSGRYEQY

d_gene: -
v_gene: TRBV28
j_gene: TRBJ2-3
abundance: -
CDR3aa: ASSFQGGGTDTQY

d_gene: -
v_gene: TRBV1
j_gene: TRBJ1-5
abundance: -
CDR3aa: TSSQDRGVPQH

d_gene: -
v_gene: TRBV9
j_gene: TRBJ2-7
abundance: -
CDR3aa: ASSVGGALVFEQY

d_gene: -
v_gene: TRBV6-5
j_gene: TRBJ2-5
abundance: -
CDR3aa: ASRGVGETQY

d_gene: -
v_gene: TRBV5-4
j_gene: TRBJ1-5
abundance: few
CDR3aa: ASSWDGWNQPQH

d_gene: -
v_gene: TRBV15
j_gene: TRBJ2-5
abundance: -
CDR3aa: ATRKEGRETQY

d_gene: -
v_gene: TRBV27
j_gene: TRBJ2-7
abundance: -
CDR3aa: ASSLTDTYEQY

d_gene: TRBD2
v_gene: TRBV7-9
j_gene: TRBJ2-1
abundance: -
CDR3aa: ASSFRGESYNEQF

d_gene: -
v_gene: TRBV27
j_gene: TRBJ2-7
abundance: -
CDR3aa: ASSLFAPMAHEQY

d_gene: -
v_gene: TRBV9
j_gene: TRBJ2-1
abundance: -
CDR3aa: ASSPPGGGNYNEQF

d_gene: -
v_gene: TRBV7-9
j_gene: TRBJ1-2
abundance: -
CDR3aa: ASSPRVTGGGYT

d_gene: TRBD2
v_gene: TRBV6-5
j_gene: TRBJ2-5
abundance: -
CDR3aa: ASTIRLAARETQY

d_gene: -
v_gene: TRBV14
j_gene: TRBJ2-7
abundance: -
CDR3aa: ASSQVTESYEQY

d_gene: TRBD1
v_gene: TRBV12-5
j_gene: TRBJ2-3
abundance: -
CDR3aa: ASGMTGSNDTQY

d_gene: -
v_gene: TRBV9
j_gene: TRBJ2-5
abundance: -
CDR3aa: ASSISPGVRETQY

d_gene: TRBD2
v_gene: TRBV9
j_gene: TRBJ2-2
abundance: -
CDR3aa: ASSVGGGRGPGTGELF